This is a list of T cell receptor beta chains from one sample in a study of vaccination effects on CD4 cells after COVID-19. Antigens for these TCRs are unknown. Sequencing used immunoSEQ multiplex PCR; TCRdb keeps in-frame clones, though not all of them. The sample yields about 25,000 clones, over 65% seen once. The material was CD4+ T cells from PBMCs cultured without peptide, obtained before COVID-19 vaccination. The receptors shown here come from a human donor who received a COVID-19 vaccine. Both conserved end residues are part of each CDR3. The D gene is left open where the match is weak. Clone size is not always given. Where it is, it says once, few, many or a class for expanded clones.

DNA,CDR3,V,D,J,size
TGTGCCAGCGGACGGGGGGGCTCGGGCCAAGAGACCCAGTACTTC,CASGRGGSGQETQYF,TRBV7-9,TRBD2,TRBJ2-5,-
TGTGCCAGCTGTATCCTAGCGGGAGGCGGTCGCTACGAGCAGTACTTC,CASCILAGGGRYEQYF,TRBV28,TRBD2,TRBJ2-7,-
TGTGCCAGCAGTCTTCCTGACATGGTAGGCAATCAGCCCCAGCATTTT,CASSLPDMVGNQPQHF,TRBV28,-,TRBJ1-5,-
TGCAGGGAGAGACACCGGGTCGCCGTACACAATGAGCAGTTCTTC,CRERHRVAVHNEQFF,TRBV29-1,-,TRBJ2-1,-
TGTGCCAGCAGTGTTGGGGGTAACTATGGCTACACCTTC,CASSVGGNYGYTF,TRBV2,-,TRBJ1-2,-
TGTGCCAGCAGCTTAGGGACTAGGTCGTCCTATGAGCAGTTCTTC,CASSLGTRSSYEQFF,TRBV7-2,TRBD2,TRBJ2-1,once
TGTGCCATCCGGACAGGGGGCGACTATGGCTACACCTTC,CAIRTGGDYGYTF,TRBV10-3,TRBD1,TRBJ1-2,-
TGTGCCAGCAGTTACTCGTGGGGTTCCTATGGCTACACCTTC,CASSYSWGSYGYTF,TRBV6-5,-,TRBJ1-2,-
TGTGCCAGCAGTGGGGGGCCGACAGGGCACACCTTC,CASSGGPTGHTF,TRBV9,TRBD1,TRBJ1-2,-
TGTGCCAGCAGCTTGACGGGTGAGCAGTTCTTC,CASSLTGEQFF,TRBV7-9,-,TRBJ2-1,-
TGTGCCTGGAGTGTATTAGGGGAGAACATTCAGTACTTC,CAWSVLGENIQYF,TRBV30,-,TRBJ2-4,-
TGTGCCAGCAGCTTTACCAACAATGAGCAGTTCTTC,CASSFTNNEQFF,TRBV7-9,-,TRBJ2-1,-
TGTGCCAGCAGTCTTTATAATTCACCCCTCCACTTT,CASSLYNSPLHF,TRBV5-6,-,TRBJ1-6,-
TGTGCCAGCAGTTTGGGCCGGGACAGACTTCAGCCCCAGCATTTT,CASSLGRDRLQPQHF,TRBV28,TRBD1,TRBJ1-5,-
TGTGCCAGCAGCTTATACGGACAGGGGAACAATGAGCAGTTCTTC,CASSLYGQGNNEQFF,TRBV11-2,TRBD1,TRBJ2-1,-
TGTGCCAGCAGTGAGGGACAGGGGCTCAGCTATGGCTACACCTTC,CASSEGQGLSYGYTF,TRBV6-1,TRBD1,TRBJ1-2,-
TGTGCCAGCAGCCTGGCTTATCGGGGGCCTATGACCGGGGAGCTGTTTTTT,CASSLAYRGPMTGELFF,TRBV3-1/TRBV3-2,-,TRBJ2-2,few
TGTGCCAGCAGCGACTACAGGGGTGGCTACACCTTC,CASSDYRGGYTF,TRBV28,TRBD1,TRBJ1-2,-
TGTGCCAGCAGCCGGGGCTCGGGGACCACAGATACGCAGTATTTT,CASSRGSGTTDTQYF,TRBV5-8,-,TRBJ2-3,-
TGTGCCAGCAGTGGACAGGGAGGTGGAAACACCATATATTTT,CASSGQGGGNTIYF,TRBV2,TRBD1,TRBJ1-3,few
TGTGCCAGCAGCCTAAGACAGCCTGATAATTCACCCCTCCACTTT,CASSLRQPDNSPLHF,TRBV6-5,-,TRBJ1-6,-
TGTGCCAGCTTTGGTTGGTACACCTACGAGCAGTACTTC,CASFGWYTYEQYF,TRBV6-5,-,TRBJ2-7,-
TGTGCCAGTAGAGACAGATTAGGGGCCAACGTCCTGACTTTC,CASRDRLGANVLTF,TRBV19,-,TRBJ2-6,-
TGTGCCAGCAGCCAAAACCCCGGGACTACGGACCTGGAGCAGTACTTC,CASSQNPGTTDLEQYF,TRBV3-1/TRBV3-2,TRBD2,TRBJ2-7,few
TGTGCCACCAGTGATGCGGGACTAGCGGGATCCAATGAGCAGTTCTTC,CATSDAGLAGSNEQFF,TRBV24-1,TRBD2,TRBJ2-1,-
TGCAGCGTCCGGGGTTCTGCTAACTATGGCTACACCTTC,CSVRGSANYGYTF,TRBV29-1,-,TRBJ1-2,-
TGTGCCAGCAGCCAACTGGACAGGTTTAAGGGTAGGGTTTCGGGCGATGAGCAGTTCTTC,CASSQLDRFKGRVSGDEQFF,TRBV3-1/TRBV3-2,TRBD1,TRBJ2-1,-
TGTGCCAGCAGCGGGGGGACTAGCGGATCCTACGAGCAGTACTTC,CASSGGTSGSYEQYF,TRBV6-6,TRBD2,TRBJ2-7,-
TGTGCCAGTAGATCCACAGGGCTCTCTGGAAACACCATATATTTT,CASRSTGLSGNTIYF,TRBV19,-,TRBJ1-3,-
TGTGCCAGTAGTATGGAACTTTACTATGGCTACACCTTC,CASSMELYYGYTF,TRBV19,-,TRBJ1-2,-
TGTGCCAGCAGCTTAGGTTGGACAGGAGGCGAGCAGTACTTC,CASSLGWTGGEQYF,TRBV7-8,TRBD1,TRBJ2-7,-
TGTGCCAGCACCTTGGGGGGGACGCAGTATTTT,CASTLGGTQYF,TRBV28,TRBD2,TRBJ2-3,-
TGTGCCAGCAGCCAACGTCTGAGCTCTGAAGCTTTCTTT,CASSQRLSSEAFF,TRBV4-2,-,TRBJ1-1,-
TGCGCCAGCAGCCAAGGTCCGGGCCTCTACACAGATACGCAGTATTTT,CASSQGPGLYTDTQYF,TRBV4-3,-,TRBJ2-3,-
TGTGCCAGAGGAACTAGCGGGAATGAGCAGTTCTTC,CARGTSGNEQFF,TRBV2,TRBD2,TRBJ2-1,-
TGTGCCAGCTCACCATTTCGGACTCAAAACAATCAGCCCCAGCATTTT,CASSPFRTQNNQPQHF,TRBV18,-,TRBJ1-5,-
TGTGCCAGCAGCTTAGCTAGCGGGGGGGCCGATACGCAGTATTTT,CASSLASGGADTQYF,TRBV7-2,TRBD2,TRBJ2-3,-
TGTGCCAGCAGTGGGGGGACTTCGGCACCCCTCCACTTT,CASSGGTSAPLHF,TRBV2,-,TRBJ1-6,few
TGTGCCAGCAGCCCCACGTACAATGAGCAGTTCTTC,CASSPTYNEQFF,TRBV6-5,-,TRBJ2-1,-
TGCAGCGTAGGGACAGGGGCGGGCACTGAAGCTTTCTTT,CSVGTGAGTEAFF,TRBV29-1,TRBD1,TRBJ1-1,-
TGTGCCAGCAGCCACCGGACAGAGAACACTGAAGCTTTCTTT,CASSHRTENTEAFF,TRBV3-1/TRBV3-2,-,TRBJ1-1,-
TGTGCCAGCAGCTTGGGCAGCATTACGTATTCACCCCTCCACTTT,CASSLGSITYSPLHF,TRBV5-6,-,TRBJ1-6,few
TGCGCCAGCAGCTTAGGACAGGGGGACTCTGGAAACACCATATATTTT,CASSLGQGDSGNTIYF,TRBV5-1,TRBD1,TRBJ1-3,-
TGTGCCAGCAGTTTAGTCCCATATAATTCACCCCTCCACTTT,CASSLVPYNSPLHF,TRBV27,-,TRBJ1-6,-
TGTGCCAGTACCCGAGGATGGAGGTCGGGCACTGAAGCTTTCTTT,CASTRGWRSGTEAFF,TRBV19,-,TRBJ1-1,-
TGTGCCAGCAGCCAGGAACGACTAGCGGGACTGCTGTTTTTT,CASSQERLAGLLFF,TRBV4-2,TRBD2,TRBJ2-2,-
TGTGCCAGCAGCTTAAGGGCAGGATTTGGGGACACTGAAGCTTTCTTT,CASSLRAGFGDTEAFF,TRBV7-9,-,TRBJ1-1,-